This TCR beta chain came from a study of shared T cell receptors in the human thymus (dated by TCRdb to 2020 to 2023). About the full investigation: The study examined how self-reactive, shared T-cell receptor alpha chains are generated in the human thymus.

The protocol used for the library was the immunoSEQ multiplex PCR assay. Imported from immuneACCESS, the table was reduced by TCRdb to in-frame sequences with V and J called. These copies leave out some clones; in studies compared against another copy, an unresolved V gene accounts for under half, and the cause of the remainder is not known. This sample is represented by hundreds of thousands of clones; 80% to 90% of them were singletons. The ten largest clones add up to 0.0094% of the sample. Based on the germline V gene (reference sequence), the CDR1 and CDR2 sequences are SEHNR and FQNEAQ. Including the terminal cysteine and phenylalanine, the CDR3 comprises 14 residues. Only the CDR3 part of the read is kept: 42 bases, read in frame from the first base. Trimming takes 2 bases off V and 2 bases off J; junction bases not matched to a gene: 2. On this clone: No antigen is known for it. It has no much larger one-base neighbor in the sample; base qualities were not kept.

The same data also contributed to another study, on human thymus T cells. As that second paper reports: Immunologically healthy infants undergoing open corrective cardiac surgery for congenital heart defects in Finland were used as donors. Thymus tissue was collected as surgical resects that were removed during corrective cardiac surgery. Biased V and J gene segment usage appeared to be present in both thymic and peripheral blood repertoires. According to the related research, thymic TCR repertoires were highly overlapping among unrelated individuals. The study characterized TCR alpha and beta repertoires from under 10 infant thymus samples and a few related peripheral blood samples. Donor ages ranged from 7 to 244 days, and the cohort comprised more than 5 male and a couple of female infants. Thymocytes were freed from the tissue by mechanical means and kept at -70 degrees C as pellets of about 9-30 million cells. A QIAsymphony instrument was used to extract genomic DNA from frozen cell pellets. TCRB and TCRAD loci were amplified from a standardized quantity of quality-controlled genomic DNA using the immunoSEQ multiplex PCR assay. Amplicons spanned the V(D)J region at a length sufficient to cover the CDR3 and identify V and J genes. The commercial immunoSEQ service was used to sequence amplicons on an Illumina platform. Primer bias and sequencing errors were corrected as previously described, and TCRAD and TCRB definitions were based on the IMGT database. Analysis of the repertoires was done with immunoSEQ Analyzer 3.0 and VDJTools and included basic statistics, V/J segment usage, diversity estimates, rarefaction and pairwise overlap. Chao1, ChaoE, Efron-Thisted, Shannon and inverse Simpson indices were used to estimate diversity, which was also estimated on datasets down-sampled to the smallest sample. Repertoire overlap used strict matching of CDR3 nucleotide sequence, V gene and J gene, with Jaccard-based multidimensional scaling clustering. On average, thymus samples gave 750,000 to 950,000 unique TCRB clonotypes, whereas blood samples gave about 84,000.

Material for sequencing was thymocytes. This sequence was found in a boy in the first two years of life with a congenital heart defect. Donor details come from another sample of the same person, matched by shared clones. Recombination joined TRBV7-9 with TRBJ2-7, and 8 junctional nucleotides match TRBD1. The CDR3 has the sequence CASSLLGQAYEQYF. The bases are TGTGCCAGCAGCTTACTGGGACAGGCCTACGAGCAGTACTTC.